This T cell receptor beta chain was identified in a study of T cell responses to AZD1222 COVID-19 vaccine. Profiled with immunoSEQ multiplex PCR; TCRdb holds only in-frame clones, not every one. The repertoire includes just over 60,000 clones, 65% to 80% of them detected once, and 11% to 15% sits in the top ten. Trimming stripped 6 bases from V and 1 base from J, with 12 bases between. The length of the CDR3 is 14 residues. CDR1 is MDHEN, CDR2 SYDVKM, per germline. The sequence derives from an adult in good health. The specimen comprised peripheral blood, sampled on day 0 of AZD1222 vaccination. The V call is TRBV28, the J call TRBJ1-1, with D perhaps matching TRBD1 (6 bases). CDR3 bases: TGTGCCAGCAGCCCTAGGGGGGAGAACACTGAAGCTTTCTTT. This translates into CASSPRGENTEAFF.